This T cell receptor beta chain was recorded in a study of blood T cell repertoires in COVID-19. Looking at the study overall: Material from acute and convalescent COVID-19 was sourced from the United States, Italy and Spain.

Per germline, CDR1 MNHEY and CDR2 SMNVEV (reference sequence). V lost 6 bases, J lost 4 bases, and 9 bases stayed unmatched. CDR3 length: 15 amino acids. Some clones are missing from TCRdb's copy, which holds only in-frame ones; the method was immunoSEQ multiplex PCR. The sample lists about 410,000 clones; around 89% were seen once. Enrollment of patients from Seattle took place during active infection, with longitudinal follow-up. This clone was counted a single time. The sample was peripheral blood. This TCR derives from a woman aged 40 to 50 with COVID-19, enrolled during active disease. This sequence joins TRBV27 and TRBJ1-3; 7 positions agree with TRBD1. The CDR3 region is CASSYTGVAGNTIYF. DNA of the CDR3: TGTGCCAGCAGCTATACAGGGGTGGCGGGAAACACCATATATTTT.